Listed here are 4 T cell receptor beta chains from one sample, sequenced in a study of Graves' ophthalmopathy and Graves' hyperthyroidism. From RNA, the CDR3 regions of TCR beta chains were amplified and sequenced. The first round was an RT-PCR with HTBI primers, and the second round was a multiplex PCR. A single record per CDR3 protein comes from TCRdb applying MiXCR to the multiplex PCR reads. Of 560,000 or so distinct CDR3 sequences listed, approximately 35% were seen once; the top ten hold around 4.6%. Sequenced sample: peripheral blood or thyroid tissue (not recorded which). These receptor sequences come from an adult man with Graves' hyperthyroidism.

This clonotype was observed a handful of times. The rearrangement joins TRBV30 to TRBJ1-2; maybe TRBD1 (6 bases). The length of the CDR3 is 15 residues. Trimming shortened V by 3 bases and J by 7 bases, and 21 bases separated the two germline ends. Germline V lookup: CDR1 GTSNPN, CDR2 SVGIG (reference sequence). CDR3 bases: TGTGCCTGGAGGGCGCCCTTCCAAAACAGGGTTGGCTACACCTTC. This gives the protein CAWRAPFQNRVGYTF.

V gene TRBV25-1 combines with J gene TRBJ1-2, with 8 bases fitting TRBD1. From germline, CDR1 is MGHDK and CDR2 SYGVNS. The CDR3 is 15 residues long. The trim removed 4 bases at V and 4 bases at J, leaving 8 bases unmatched. For the CDR3, the DNA is TGTGCCAGCAGTGGACGGACAGGGCTTGGCTATGGCTACACCTTC. It translates to CASSGRTGLGYGYTF.

V gene TRBV29-1 combines with J gene TRBJ2-6; 8 nucleotides align to TRBD1. The CDR3 contains 16 residues. Germline-derived CDR1 and CDR2 are SQVTM and ANQGSEA. Trimming cost V 4 bases and J 3 bases; bases outside gene matches: 8. This CDR3 is CSVVEQGGYGANVLTF. In DNA form, the CDR3 reads TGCAGCGTTGTAGAACAGGGGGGCTATGGGGCCAACGTCCTGACTTTC.

The V call is TRBV5-5, the J call TRBJ2-1; D unresolved. V was pared by 2 bases and J by 6 bases, with 12 bases between. CDR3 length: 14 residues. The germline V gene encodes CDR1 SGHKS and CDR2 YYEKEE (reference sequence). The CDR3 DNA sequence: TGTGCCAGCAGCTTAGATCTTTGGGGCAATGAGCAGTTCTTC. The encoded protein is CASSLDLWGNEQFF.